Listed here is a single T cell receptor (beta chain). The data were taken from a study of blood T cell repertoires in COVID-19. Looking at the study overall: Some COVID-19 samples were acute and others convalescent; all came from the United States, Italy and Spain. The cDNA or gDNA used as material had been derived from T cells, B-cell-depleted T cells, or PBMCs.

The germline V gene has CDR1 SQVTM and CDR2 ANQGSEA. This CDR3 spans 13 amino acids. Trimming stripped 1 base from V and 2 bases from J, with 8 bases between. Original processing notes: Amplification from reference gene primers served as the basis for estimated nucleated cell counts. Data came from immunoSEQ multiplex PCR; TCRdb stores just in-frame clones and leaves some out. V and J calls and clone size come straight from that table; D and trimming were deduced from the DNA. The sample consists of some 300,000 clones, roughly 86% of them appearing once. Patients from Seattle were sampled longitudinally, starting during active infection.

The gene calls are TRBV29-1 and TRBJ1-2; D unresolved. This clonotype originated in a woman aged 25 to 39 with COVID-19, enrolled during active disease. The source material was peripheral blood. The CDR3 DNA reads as TGCAGCGTTGAAGGCGGGTACAACTATGGCTACACCTTC. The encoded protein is CSVEGGYNYGYTF.